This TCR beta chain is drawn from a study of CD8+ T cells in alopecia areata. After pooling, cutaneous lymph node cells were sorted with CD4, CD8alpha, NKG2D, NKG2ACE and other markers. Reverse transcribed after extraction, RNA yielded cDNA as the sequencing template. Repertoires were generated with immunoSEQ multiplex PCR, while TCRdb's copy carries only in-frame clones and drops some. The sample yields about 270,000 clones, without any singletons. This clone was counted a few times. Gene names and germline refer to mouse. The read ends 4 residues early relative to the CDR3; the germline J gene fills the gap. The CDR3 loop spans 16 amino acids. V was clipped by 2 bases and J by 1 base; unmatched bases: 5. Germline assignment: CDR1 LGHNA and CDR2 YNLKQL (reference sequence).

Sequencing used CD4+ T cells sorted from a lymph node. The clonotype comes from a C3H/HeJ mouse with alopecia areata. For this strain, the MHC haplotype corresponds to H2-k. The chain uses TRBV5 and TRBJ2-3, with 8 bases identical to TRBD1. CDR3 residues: CASSQPGGRGAETLYF. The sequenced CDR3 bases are TGTGCCAGCAGCCAACCAGGGGGCAGGGGTGCAGAA.